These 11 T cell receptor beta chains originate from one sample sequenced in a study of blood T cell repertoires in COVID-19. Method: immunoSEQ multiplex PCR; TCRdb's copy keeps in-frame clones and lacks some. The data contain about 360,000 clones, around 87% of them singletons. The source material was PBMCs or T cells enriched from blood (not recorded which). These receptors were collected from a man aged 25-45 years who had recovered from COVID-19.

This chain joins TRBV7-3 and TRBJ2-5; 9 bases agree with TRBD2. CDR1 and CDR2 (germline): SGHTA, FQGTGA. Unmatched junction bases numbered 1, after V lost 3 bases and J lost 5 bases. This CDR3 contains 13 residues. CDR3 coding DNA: TGTGCCAGCAGCTTGAGCGGGGGGGAGACCCAGTACTTC. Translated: CASSLSGGETQYF.

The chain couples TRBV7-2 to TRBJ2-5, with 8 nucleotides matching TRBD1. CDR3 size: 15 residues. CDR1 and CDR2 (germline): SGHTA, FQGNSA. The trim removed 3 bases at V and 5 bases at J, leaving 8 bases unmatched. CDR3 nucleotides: TGTGCCAGCAGCTTCGGTTCAGGGGGCGGGGAGACCCAGTACTTC. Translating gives CASSFGSGGGETQYF.

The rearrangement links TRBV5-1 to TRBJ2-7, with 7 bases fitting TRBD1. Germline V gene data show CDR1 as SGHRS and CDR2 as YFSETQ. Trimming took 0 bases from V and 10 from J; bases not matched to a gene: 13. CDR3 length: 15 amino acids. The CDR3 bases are TGCGCCAGCAGCTTGGATGGTGACAGGGCCTACAATCAGTACTTC. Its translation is CASSLDGDRAYNQYF.

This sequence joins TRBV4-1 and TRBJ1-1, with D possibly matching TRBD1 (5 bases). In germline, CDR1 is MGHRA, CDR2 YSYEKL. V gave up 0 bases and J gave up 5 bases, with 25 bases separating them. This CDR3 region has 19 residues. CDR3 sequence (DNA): TGCGCCAGCAGCCAAGATAGTCGTCGATTTCGGGGGGTCGGAACTGAAGCTTTCTTT. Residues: CASSQDSRRFRGVGTEAFF.

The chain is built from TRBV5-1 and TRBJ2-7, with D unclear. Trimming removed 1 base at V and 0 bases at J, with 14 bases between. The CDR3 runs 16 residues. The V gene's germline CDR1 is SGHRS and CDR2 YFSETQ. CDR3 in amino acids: CASSLTPTASSYEQYF. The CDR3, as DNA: TGCGCCAGCAGCTTGACGCCGACCGCTAGCTCCTACGAGCAGTACTTC. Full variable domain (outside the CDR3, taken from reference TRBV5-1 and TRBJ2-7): KAGVTQTPRYLIKTRGQQVTLSCSPISGHRSVSWYQQTPGQGLQFLFEYFSETQRNKGNFPGRFSGRQFSNSRSEMNVSTLELGDSALYLCASSLTPTASSYEQYFGPGTRLTVT.

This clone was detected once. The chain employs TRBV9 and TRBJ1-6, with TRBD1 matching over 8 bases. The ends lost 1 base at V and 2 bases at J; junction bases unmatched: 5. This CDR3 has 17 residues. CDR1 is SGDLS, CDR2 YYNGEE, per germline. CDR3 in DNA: TGTGCCAGCAGCGTATGGACAGGGAGTCCCTATAATTCACCCCTCCACTTT. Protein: CASSVWTGSPYNSPLHF.

This chain's CDR3 is CASSPQGLNPEAFF. CDR3 bases: TGTGCCAGTAGTCCACAGGGGTTAAATCCTGAAGCTTTCTTT. J is TRBJ1-1 and V is TRBV19; 7 bases map to TRBD1. CDR1 LNHDA and CDR2 SQIVND come from the germline V gene (reference sequence). V shed 5 bases and J 6 bases; nucleotides not matched to a gene: 9. CDR3 length: 14 residues.

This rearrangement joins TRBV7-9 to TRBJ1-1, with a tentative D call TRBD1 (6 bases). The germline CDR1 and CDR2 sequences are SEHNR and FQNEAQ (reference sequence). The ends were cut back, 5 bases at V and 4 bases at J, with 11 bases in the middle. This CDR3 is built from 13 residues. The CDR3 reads CASSQGSVTEAFF. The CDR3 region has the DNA TGTGCCAGCAGCCAGGGGTCGGTCACTGAAGCTTTCTTT.

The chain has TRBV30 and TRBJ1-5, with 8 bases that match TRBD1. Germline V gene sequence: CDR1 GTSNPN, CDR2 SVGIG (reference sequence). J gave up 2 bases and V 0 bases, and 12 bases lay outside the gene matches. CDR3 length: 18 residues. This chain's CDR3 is CAWSVAAGGRSGNQPQHF. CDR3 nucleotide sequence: TGTGCCTGGAGTGTAGCGGCAGGGGGCCGATCAGGCAATCAGCCCCAGCATTTT.

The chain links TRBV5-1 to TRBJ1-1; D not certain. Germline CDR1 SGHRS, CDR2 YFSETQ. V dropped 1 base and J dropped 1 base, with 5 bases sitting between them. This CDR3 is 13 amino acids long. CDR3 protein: CASSLLANTEAFF. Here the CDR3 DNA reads TGCGCCAGCAGCTTGCTGGCGAACACTGAAGCTTTCTTT.

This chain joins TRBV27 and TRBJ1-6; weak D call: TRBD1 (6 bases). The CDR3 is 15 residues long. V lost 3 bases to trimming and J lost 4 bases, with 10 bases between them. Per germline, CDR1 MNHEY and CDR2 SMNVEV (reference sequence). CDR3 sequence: CASSLDRNYNSPLHF. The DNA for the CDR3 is TGTGCCAGCAGTTTGGACAGAAATTATAATTCACCCCTCCACTTT.